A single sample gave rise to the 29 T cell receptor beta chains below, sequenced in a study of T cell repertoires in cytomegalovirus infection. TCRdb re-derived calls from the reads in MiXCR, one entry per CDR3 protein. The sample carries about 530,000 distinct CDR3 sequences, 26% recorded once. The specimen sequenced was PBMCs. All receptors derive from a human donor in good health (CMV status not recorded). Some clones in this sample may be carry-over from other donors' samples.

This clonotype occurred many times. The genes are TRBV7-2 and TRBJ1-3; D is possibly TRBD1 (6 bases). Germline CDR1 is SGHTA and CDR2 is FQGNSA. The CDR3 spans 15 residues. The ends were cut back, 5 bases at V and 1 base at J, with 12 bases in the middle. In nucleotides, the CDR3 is TGTGCCAGCAGCCACAGGGAGGGATCTGGAAACACCATATATTTT. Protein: CASSHREGSGNTIYF.

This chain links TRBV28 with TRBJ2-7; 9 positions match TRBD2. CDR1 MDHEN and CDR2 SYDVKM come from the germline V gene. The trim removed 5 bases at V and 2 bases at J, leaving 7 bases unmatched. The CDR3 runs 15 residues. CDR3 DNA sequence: TGTGCCAGCAGTCCTCGGGCGGGAGGGGCCTACGAGCAGTACTTC. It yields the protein CASSPRAGGAYEQYF.

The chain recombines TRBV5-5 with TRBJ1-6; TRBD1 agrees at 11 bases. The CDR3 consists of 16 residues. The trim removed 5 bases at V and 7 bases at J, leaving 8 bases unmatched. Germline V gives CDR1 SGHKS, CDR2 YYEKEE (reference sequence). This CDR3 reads CASSTPGTGGNSPLHF. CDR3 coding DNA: TGTGCCAGCAGTACACCTGGGACAGGGGGAAATTCACCCCTCCACTTT.

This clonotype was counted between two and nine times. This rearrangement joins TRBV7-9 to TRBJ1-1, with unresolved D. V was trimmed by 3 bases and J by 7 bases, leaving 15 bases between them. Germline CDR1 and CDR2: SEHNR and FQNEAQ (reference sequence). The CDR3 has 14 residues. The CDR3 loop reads CASSLGIGVDEAFF. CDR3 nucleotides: TGTGCCAGCAGCTTGGGCATCGGTGTGGATGAAGCTTTCTTT.

The CDR3 DNA sequence: TGTGCCAGCAGTTTAAGGGGCCTGCGAGCCTACGAGCAGTACTTC. It yields the protein CASSLRGLRAYEQYF. V gene TRBV28 combines with J gene TRBJ2-7; D is possibly TRBD1 (5 bases). Looked up from germline, CDR1 is MDHEN and CDR2 is SYDVKM. Trimming shortened V by 2 bases and J by 2 bases, and 13 bases separated the two germline ends. There are 15 residues in the CDR3.

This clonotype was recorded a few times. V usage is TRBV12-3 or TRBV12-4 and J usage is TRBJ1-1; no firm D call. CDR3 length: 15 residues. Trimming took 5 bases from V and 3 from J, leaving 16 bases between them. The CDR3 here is CASSEPGWSDTEAFF. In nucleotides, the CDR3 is TGTGCCAGCAGTGAACCCGGTTGGTCGGACACTGAAGCTTTCTTT.

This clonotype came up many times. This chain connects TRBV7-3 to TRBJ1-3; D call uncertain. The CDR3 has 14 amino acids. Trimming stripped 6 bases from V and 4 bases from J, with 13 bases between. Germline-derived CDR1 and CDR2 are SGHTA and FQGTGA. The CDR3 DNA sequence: TGTGCCAGCAGGAACAGTCCGGACGGAAACACCATATATTTT. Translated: CASRNSPDGNTIYF. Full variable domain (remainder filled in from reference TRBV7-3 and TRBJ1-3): GAGVSQTPSNKVTEKGKYVELRCDPISGHTALYWYRQSLGQGPEFLIYFQGTGAADDSGLPNDRFFAVRPEGSVSTLKIQRTERGDSAVYLCASRNSPDGNTIYFGEGSWLTVV.

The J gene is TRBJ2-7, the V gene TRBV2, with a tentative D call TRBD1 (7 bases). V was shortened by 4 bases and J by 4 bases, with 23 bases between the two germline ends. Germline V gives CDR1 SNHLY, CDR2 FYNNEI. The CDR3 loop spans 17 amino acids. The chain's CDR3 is CASSADGSYRGRYEQYV. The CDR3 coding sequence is TGTGCCAGCAGTGCCGACGGGAGTTATAGGGGGCGATACGAGCAGTACGTC.

CDR3 DNA sequence: TGTGCCAGCAGTGAACAACAGGGGTATTATGGCTACACCTTC. It is translated as CASSEQQGYYGYTF. The V call is TRBV6-1, the J call TRBJ1-2; 7 bases align to TRBD1. The junction had 5 bases not matched to a gene; V was cut back by 2 bases and J by 5 bases. The germline V gene encodes CDR1 MNHNS and CDR2 SASEGT. The CDR3 spans 14 residues.

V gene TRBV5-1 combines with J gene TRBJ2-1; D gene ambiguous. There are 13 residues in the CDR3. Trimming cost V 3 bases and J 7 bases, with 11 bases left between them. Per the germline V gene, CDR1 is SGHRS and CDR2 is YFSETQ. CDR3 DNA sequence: TGCGCCAGCAGCTACCCTGCTCGAAATGAGCAGTTCTTC. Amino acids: CASSYPARNEQFF.

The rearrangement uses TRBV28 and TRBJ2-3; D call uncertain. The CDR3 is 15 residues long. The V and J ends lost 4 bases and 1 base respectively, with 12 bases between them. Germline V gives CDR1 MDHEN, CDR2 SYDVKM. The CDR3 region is CASSSPPRRTDTQYF. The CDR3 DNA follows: TGTGCCAGCAGTTCCCCCCCCCGGCGCACAGATACGCAGTATTTT. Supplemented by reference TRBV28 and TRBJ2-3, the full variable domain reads DVKVTQSSRYLVKRTGEKVFLECVQDMDHENMFWYRQDPGLGLRLIYFSYDVKMKEKGDIPEGYSVSREKKERFSLILESASTNQTSMYLCASSSPPRRTDTQYFGPGTRLTVL.

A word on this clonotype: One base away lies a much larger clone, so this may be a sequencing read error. CDR3 loop: CASSRGNSDTQYF. CDR3 bases: TGTGCCAGCAGCCGAGGGAACTCAGATACGCAGTATTTT. V gene TRBV7-2 combines with J gene TRBJ2-3; weak D call: TRBD2 (5 bases). V lost 5 bases and J lost 4, with 10 bases in between. Looked up from germline, CDR1 is SGHTA and CDR2 is FQGNSA. The CDR3 has 13 amino acids.

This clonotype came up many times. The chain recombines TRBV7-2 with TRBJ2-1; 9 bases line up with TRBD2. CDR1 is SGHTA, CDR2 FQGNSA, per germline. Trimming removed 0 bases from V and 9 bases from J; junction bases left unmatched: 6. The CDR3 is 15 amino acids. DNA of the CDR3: TGTGCCAGCAGCTTAGCTGGTAGCGGGAGTCGTGAGCAGTTCTTC. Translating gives CASSLAGSGSREQFF.

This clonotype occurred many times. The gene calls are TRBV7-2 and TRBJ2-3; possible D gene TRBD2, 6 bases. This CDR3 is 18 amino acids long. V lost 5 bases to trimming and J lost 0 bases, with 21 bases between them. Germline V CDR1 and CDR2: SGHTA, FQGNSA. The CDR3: CASSPFRGGFLSTDTQYF. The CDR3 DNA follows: TGTGCCAGCAGCCCATTCCGTGGAGGGTTCCTAAGCACAGATACGCAGTATTTT.

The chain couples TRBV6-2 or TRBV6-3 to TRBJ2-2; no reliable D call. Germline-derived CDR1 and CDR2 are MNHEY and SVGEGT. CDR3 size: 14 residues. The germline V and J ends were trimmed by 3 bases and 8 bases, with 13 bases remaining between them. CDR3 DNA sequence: TGTGCCAGCAGTTATTCACATATTGGAGGGGAGCTGTTTTTT. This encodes CASSYSHIGGELFF.

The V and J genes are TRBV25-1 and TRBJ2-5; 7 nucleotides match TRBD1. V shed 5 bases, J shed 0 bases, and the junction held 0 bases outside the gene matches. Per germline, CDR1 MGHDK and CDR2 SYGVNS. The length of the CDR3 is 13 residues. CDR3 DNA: TGTGCCAGCAGTACAGGGGACCAAGAGACCCAGTACTTC. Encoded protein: CASSTGDQETQYF.

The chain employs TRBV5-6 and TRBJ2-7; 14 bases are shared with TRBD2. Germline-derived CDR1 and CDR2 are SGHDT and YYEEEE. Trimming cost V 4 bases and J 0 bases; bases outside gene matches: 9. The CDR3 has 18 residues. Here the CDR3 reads CASSGTSGSWGHSYEQYV. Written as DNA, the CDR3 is TGTGCCAGCAGCGGGACTAGCGGGAGTTGGGGTCACTCCTACGAGCAGTACGTC.

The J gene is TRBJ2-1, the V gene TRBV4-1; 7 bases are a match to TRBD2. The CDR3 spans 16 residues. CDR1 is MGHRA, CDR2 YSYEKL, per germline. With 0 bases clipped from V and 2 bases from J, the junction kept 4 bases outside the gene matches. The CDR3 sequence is CASSQDLGGTYNEQFF. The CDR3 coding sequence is TGCGCCAGCAGCCAAGATCTGGGGGGGACCTACAATGAGCAGTTCTTC.

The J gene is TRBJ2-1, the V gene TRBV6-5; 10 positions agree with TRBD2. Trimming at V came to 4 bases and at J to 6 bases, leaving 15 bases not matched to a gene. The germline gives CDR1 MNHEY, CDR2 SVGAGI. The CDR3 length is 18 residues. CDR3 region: CASSSLVGSGRPGNEQFF. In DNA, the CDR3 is TGTGCCAGCAGTTCCCTGGTGGGTAGCGGGAGGCCTGGCAATGAGCAGTTCTTC.

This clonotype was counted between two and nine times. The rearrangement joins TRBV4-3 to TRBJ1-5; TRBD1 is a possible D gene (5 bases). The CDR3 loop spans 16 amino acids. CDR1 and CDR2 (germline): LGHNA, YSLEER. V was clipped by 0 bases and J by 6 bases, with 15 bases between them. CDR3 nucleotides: TGCGCCAGCAGCCAAGATTTCGGCAGGGAAGGTCAGCCCCAGCATTTT. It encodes CASSQDFGREGQPQHF.

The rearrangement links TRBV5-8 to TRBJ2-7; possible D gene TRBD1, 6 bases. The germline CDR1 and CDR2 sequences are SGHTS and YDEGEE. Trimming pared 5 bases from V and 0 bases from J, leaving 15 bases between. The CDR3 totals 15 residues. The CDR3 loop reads CASRSRDMFSYEQYF. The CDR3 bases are TGTGCCAGCAGATCCCGGGACATGTTCTCCTACGAGCAGTACTTC.

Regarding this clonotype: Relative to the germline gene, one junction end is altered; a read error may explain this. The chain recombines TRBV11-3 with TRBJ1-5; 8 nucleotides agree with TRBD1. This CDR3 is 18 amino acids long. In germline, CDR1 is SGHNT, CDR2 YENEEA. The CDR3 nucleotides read TGTGCCGGCAGCGCGGGACAGGCGTTTGGGTATAGCAATCAGCCCCAGCATTTT. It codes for CAGSAGQAFGYSNQPQHF.

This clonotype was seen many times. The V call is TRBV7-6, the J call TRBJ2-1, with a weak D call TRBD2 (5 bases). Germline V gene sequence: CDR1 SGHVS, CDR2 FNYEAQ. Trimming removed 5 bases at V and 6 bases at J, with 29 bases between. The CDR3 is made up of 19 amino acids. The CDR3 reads CASSPTPRDTRGYLNEQFF. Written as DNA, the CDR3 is TGTGCCAGCAGCCCCACCCCCCGGGATACTCGGGGATACCTCAATGAGCAGTTCTTC.

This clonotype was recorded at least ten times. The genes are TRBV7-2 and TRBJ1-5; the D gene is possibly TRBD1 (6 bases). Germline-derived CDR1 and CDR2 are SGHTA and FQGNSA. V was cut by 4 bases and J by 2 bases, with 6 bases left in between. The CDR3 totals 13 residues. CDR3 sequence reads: CASSYRGNQPQHF. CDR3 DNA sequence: TGTGCCAGCAGCTACAGGGGCAATCAGCCCCAGCATTTT.

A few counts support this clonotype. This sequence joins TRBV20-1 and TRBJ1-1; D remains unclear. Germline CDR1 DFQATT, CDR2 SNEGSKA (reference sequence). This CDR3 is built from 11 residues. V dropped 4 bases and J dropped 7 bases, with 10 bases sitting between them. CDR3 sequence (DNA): TGCAGTGCTATAAGGATTGGTGAAGCTTTCTTT. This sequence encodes CSAIRIGEAFF.

The DNA for the CDR3 is TGTGCCAGCAGGCGCTCGTCAACTAGCAATCAGCCCCAGCATTTT. This encodes CASRRSSTSNQPQHF. V gene TRBV12-3 or TRBV12-4 combines with J gene TRBJ1-5; D gene unclear. V lost 6 bases to trimming and J lost 0 bases, with 12 bases between them. CDR3 length equals 15 residues.

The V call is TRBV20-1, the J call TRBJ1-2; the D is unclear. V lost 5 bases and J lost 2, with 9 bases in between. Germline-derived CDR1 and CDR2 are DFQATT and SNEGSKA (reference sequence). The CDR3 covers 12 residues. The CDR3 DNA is TGCAGTGCTCAGGAGAAGAACTATGGCTACACCTTC. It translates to CSAQEKNYGYTF.

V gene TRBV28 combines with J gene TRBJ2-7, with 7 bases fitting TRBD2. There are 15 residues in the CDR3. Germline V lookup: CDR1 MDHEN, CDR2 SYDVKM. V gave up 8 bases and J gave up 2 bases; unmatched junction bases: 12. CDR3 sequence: CASDIRGGLAYEQYF. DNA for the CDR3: TGTGCCAGCGACATCCGCGGGGGTTTGGCCTACGAGCAGTACTTC.

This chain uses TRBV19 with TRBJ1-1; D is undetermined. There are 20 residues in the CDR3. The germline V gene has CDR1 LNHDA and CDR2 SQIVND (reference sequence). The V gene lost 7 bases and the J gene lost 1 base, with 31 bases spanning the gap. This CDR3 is CASTSYLGTGRAPANTEAFF. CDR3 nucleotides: TGTGCCAGTACTTCTTACTTGGGCACGGGAAGGGCCCCCGCGAACACTGAAGCTTTCTTT.